The sequence of this T cell receptor (beta chain) was determined in a study of cytotoxic CD8 clonotypes in ibrutinib-treated CLL. Study details: Mean per-sample yields comprised about 270,000 productive templates and around 92,000 productive rearrangements.

Here immunoSEQ multiplex PCR was the method, and the copy in TCRdb shows in-frame clones only, minus some. The sample lists roughly 28,000 clones; roughly 60% were seen once. Germline V CDR1 and CDR2: SNHLY, FYNNEI. The CDR3 extends over 13 amino acids. V shed 6 bases and J shed 5 bases, with 11 bases lying between them. The specimen comprised PBMCs, sampled before ibrutinib treatment. The rearrangement uses TRBV2 and TRBJ1-5, with a possible D match to TRBD1 (5 bases). The TCR was taken from a human donor with chronic lymphocytic leukemia. In DNA form, the CDR3 reads TGTGCCAGCAGGTGGGGGGAGGATCAGCCCCAGCATTTT. Its protein is CASRWGEDQPQHF.